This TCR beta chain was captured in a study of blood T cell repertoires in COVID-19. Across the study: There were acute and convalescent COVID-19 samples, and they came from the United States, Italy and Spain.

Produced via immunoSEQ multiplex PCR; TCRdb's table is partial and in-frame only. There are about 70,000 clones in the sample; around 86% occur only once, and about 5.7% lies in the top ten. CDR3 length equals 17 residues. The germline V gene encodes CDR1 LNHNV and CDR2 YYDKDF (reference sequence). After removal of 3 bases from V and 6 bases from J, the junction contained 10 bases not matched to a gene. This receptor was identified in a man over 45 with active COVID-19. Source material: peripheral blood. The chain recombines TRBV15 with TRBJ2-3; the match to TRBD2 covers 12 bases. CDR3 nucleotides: TGTGCCACCAGCAGGGAGCCTAGCGGGGGGGGCATGGATACGCAGTATTTT. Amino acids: CATSREPSGGGMDTQYF.